This T cell receptor beta chain was documented in a study of shared clonotypes between healthy human individuals. Under the authors' procedure: There were no quality scores in the junction-only immunoSEQ sequences, so filtering differed. TCRdb keeps only in-frame clones here, not all; method: immunoSEQ multiplex PCR. That table supplies the V and J calls and clone size; D and trimming were determined from the DNA. The table has roughly 890,000 clones, 92% seen once. Selected positively for CCR7 and CD45RO-negative, naive CD8 cells excluded terminally differentiated effector memory CD45RA+ cells. All of the donors resided in Nashville, Tennessee, and each was a Caucasian adult. The length of the CDR3 is 15 residues. CDR1 and CDR2 (germline): SQVTM, ANQGSEA. Trimming pared 2 bases from V and 5 bases from J, leaving 15 bases between. Whole-study results and caveats: As a rule, naive subsets had a larger estimated richness than memory subsets.

In regard to this clone: Its antigen is undetermined.

The receptor's source is a man younger than 45 in good health. The V and J genes are TRBV29-1 and TRBJ2-2, with D perhaps given as TRBD1 or TRBD2 (6 bases each). Sequenced: naive CD8+ T cells sorted from blood. Written as DNA, the CDR3 is TGCAGCGTTGAATTGGGGCAGGGGAGGACCGGGGAGCTGTTTTTT. Translating gives CSVELGQGRTGELFF.